What follows describes a single T cell receptor (beta chain). This specimen belongs to a study of OX40 agonist ivuxolimab in advanced cancers. Patients with a history of autoimmune disease or on systemic immunosuppression were excluded. Sequencing was performed with immunoSEQ multiplex PCR; in TCRdb, only in-frame clones are kept and a portion is missing. The sample lists some 58,000 clones; over 80% were seen once. The receptor's source is an adult with an advanced solid tumor such as melanoma, head and neck, liver or kidney cancer. Specimen: CD4+ or CD8+ T cells sorted from blood, collected in a trial of the OX40 agonist ivuxolimab.

The CDR3 reads CASSLLGPDTQYF. The CDR3 DNA is TGTGCCAGCAGCCTGCTAGGGCCAGATACGCAGTATTTT. The chain has TRBV14 and TRBJ2-3; D gene ambiguous. From germline, CDR1 is SGHDN and CDR2 FVKESK. The CDR3 is 13 residues long. V was pared by 4 bases and J by 4 bases, with 9 bases between. The full variable domain, in which reference TRBV14 and TRBJ2-3 provide the parts outside the CDR3, is EAGVTQFPSHSVIEKGQTVTLRCDPISGHDNLYWYRRVMGKEIKFLLHFVKESKQDESGMPNNRFLAERTGGTYSTLKVQPAELEDSGVYFCASSLLGPDTQYFGPGTRLTVL.